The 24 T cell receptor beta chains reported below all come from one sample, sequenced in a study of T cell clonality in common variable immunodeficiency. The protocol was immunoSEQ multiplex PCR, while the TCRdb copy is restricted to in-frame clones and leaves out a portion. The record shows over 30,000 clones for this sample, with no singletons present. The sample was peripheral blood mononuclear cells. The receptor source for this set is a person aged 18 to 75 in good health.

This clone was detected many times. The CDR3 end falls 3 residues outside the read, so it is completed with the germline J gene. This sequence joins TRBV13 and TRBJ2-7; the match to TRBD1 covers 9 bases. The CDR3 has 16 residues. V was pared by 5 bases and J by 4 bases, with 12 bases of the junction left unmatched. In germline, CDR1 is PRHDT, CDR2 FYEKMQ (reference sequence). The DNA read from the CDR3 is TGTGCCAGCAGCGGCGGCTTCGACAGGGGGTCTTACGAG. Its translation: CASSGGFDRGSYE. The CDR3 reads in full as CASSGGFDRGSYEQYF.

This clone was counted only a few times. The sequenced part of the CDR3 DNA is TGTGCCAGTAGTATAGAACAAGGGTTTGGT. The encoded protein is CASSIEQGFG. The entire CDR3 is CASSIEQGFGQYF. The genes are TRBV19 and TRBJ2-4; D remains ambiguous. The read gets to within 3 residues of the CDR3 end, and the germline J gene fills in the rest. The V gene's germline CDR1 is LNHDA and CDR2 SQIVND (reference sequence). There are 13 residues in the CDR3.

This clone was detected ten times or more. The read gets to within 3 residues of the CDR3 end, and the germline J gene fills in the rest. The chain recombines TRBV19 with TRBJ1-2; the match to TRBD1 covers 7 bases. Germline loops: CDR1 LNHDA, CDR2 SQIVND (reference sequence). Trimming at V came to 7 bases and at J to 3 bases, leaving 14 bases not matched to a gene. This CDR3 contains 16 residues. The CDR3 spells CASTTYAGTEDYGYTF. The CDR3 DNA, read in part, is TGTGCCAGTACTACTTACGCCGGGACAGAAGACTATGGC.

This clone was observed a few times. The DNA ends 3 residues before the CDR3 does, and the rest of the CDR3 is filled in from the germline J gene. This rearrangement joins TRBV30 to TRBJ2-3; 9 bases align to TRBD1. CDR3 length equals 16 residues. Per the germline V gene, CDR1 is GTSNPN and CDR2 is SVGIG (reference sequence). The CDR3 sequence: CAFVGLDRGYQETQYF. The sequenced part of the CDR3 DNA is TGTGCCTTCGTCGGCCTGGACAGGGGATACCAAGAGACG. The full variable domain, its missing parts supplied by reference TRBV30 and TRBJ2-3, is SQTIHQWPATLVQPVGSPLSLECTVEGTSNPNLYWYRQAAGRGLQLLFYSVGIGQISSEVPQNLSASRPQDRQFILSSKKLLLSDSGFYLCAFVGLDRGYQETQYFGPGTRLTVL.

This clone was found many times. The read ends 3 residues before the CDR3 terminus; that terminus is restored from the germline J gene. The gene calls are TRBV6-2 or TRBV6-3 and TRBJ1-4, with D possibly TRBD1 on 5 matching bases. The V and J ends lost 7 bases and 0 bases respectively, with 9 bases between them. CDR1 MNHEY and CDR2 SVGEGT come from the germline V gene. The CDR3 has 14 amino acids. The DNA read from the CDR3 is TGTGCCAGCACTAAAGGGGCAACTAATGAAAAA. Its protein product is CASTKGATNEK. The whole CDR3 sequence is CASTKGATNEKLFF.

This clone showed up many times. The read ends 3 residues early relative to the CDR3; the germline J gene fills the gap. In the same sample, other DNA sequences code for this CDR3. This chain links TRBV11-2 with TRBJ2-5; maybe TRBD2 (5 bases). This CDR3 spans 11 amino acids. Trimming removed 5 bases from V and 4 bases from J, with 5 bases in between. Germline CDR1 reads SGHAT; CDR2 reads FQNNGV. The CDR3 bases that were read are TGTGCCAGCAGCAGCGGAGAGACC. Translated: CASSSGET. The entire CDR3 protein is CASSSGETQYF.

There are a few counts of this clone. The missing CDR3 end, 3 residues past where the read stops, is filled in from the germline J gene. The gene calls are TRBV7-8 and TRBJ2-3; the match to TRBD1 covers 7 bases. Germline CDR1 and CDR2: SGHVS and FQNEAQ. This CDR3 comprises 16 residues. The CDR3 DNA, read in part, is TGTGCCAGCAGCTTAGGGGTTCAGGGGGTTTCGGGGACG. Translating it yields CASSLGVQGVSGT. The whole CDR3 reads CASSLGVQGVSGTQYF. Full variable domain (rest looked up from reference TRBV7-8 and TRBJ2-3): GAGVSQSPRYKVAKRGQDVALRCDPISGHVSLFWYQQALGQGPEFLTYFQNEAQLDKSGLPSDRFFAERPEGSVSTLKIQRTQQEDSAVYLCASSLGVQGVSGTQYFGPGTRLTVL.

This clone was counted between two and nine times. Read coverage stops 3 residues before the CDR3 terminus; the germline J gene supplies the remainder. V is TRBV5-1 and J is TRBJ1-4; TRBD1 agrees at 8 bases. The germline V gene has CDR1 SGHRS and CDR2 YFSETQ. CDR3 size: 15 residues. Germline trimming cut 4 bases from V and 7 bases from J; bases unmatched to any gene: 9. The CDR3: CASSPGTGPSEKLFF. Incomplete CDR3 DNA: TGCGCCAGCAGCCCCGGGACAGGCCCGAGTGAAAAA.

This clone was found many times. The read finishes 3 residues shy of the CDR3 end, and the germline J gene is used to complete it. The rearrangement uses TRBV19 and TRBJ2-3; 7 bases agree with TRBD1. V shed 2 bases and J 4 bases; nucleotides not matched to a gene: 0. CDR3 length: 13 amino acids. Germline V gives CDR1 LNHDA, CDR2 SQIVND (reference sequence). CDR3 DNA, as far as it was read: TGTGCCAGTAGTATAAGGGGGCCAGATACG. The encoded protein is CASSIRGPDT. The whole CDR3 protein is CASSIRGPDTQYF.

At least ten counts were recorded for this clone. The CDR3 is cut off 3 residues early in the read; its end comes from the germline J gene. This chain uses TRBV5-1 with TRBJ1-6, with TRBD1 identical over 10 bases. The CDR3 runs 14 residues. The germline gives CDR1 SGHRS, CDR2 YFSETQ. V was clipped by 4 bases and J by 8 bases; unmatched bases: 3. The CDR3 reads CASSAGQGDSPLHF. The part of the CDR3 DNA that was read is TGCGCCAGCAGCGCAGGACAGGGGGATTCACCC. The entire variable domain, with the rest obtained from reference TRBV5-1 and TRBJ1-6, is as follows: KAGVTQTPRYLIKTRGQQVTLSCSPISGHRSVSWYQQTPGQGLQFLFEYFSETQRNKGNFPGRFSGRQFSNSRSEMNVSTLELGDSALYLCASSAGQGDSPLHFGNGTRLTVT.

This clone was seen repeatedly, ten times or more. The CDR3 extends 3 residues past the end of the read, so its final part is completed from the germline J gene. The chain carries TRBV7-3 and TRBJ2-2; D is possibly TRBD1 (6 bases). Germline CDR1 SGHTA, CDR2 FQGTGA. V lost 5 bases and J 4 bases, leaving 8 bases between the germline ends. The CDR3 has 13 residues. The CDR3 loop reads CASSRTVTGELFF. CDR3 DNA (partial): TGTGCCAGCAGCCGGACAGTCACCGGGGAG. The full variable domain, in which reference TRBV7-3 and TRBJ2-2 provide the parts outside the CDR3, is GAGVSQTPSNKVTEKGKYVELRCDPISGHTALYWYRQSLGQGPEFLIYFQGTGAADDSGLPNDRFFAVRPEGSVSTLKIQRTERGDSAVYLCASSRTVTGELFFGEGSRLTVL.

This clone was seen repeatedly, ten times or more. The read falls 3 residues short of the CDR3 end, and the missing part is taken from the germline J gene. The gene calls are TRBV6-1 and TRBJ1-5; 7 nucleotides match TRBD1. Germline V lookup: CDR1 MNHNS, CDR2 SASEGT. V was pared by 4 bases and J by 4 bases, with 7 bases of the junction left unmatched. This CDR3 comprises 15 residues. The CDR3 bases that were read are TGTGCCAGCAGTGTCCAAAAGGGGGCGAATCAGCCC. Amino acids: CASSVQKGANQP. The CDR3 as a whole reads CASSVQKGANQPQHF.

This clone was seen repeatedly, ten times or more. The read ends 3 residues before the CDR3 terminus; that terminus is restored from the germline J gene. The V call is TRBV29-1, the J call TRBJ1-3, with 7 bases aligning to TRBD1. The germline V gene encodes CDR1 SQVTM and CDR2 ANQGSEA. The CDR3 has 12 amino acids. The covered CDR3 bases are TGCAGCGTACAACGGGACAGACAAACC. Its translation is CSVQRDRQT. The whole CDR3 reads CSVQRDRQTIYF.

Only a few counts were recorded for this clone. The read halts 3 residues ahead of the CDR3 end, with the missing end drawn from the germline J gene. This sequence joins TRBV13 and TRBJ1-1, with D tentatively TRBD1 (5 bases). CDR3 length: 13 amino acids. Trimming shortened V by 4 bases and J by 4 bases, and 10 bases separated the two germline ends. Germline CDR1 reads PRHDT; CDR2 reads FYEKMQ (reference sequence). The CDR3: CASSSRAGTEAFF. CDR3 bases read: TGTGCCAGCAGCTCCAGGGCAGGCACTGAA.

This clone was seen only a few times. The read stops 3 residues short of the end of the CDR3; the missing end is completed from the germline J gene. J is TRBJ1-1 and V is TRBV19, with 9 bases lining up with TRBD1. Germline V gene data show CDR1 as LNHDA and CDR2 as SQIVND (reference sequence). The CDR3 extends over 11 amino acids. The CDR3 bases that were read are TGTGCCACCAGACAGGGGGATATA. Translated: CATRQGDI. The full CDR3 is CATRQGDIAFF. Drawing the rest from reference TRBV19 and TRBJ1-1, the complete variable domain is DGGITQSPKYLFRKEGQNVTLSCEQNLNHDAMYWYRQDPGQGLRLIYYSQIVNDFQKGDIAEGYSVSREKKESFPLTVTSAQKNPTAFYLCATRQGDIAFFGQGTRLTVV.

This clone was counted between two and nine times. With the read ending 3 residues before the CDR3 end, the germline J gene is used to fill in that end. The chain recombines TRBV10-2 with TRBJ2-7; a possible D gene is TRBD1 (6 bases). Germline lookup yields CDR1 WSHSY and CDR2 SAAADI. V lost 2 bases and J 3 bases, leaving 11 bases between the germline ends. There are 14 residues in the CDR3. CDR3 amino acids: CASSEMGRGYEQYF. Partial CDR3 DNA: TGCGCCAGCAGTGAGATGGGCAGGGGCTACGAG.

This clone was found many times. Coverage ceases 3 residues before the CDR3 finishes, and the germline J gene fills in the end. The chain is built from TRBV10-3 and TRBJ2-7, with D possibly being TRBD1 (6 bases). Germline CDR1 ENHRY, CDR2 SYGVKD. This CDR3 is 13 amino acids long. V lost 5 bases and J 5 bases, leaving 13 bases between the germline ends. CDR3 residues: CAISFKQGNEQYF. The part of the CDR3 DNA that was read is TGTGCCATCAGTTTTAAACAGGGAAACGAG.

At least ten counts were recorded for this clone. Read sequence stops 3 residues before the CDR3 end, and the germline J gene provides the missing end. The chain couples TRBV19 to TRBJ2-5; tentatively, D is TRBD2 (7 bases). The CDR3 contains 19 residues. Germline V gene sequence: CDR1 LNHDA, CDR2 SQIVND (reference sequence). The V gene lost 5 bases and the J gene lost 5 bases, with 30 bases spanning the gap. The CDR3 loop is CASSLVPTTGGGEGETQYF. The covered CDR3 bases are TGTGCCAGTAGTCTTGTCCCCACAACGGGGGGCGGGGAAGGTGAGACC.

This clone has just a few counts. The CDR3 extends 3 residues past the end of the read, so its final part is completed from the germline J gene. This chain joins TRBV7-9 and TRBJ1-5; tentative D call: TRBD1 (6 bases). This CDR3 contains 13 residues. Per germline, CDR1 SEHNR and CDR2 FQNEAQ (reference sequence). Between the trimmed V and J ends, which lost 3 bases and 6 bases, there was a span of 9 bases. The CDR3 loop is CASSLTGFQPQHF. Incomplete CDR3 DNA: TGTGCCAGCAGCTTGACAGGTTTTCAGCCC.

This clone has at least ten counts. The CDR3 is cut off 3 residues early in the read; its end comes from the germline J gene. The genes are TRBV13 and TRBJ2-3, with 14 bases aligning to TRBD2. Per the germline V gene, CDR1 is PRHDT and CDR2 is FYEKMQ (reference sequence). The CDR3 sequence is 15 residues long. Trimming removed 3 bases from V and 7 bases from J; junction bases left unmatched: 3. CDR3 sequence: CASSLGLAGVNTQYF. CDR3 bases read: TGTGCCAGCAGCTTGGGACTAGCGGGAGTTAATACG.

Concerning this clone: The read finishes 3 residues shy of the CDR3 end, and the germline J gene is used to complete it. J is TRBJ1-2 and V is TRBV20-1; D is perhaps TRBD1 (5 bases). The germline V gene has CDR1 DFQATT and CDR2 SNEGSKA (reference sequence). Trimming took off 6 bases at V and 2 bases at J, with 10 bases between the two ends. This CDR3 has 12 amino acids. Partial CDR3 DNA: TGCAGTGCAAACGCAGGGAACTATGGC. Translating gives CSANAGNYG. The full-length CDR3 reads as CSANAGNYGYTF.

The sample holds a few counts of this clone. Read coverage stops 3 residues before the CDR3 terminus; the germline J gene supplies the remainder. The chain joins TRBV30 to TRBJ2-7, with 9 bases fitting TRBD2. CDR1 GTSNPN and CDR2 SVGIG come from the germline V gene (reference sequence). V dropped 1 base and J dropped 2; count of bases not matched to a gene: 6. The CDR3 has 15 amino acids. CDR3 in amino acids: CAWSGLAGTTYEQYF. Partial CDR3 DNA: TGTGCCTGGAGTGGCCTAGCGGGAACCACCTACGAG.

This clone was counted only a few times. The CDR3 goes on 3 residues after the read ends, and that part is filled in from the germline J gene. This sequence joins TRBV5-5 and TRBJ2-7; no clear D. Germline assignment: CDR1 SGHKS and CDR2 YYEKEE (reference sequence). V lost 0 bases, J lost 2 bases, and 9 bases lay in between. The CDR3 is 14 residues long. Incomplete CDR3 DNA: TGTGCCAGCAGCTTGGCAGGCAGCCCCTACGAG. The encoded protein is CASSLAGSPYE. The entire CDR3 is CASSLAGSPYEQYF.

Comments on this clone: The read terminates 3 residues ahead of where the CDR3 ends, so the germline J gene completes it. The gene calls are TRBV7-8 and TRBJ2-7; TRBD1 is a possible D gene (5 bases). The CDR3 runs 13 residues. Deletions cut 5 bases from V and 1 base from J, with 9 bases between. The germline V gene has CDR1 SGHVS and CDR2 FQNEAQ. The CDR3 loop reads CASSGRGSYEQYF. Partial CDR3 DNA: TGTGCCAGCAGCGGTAGGGGTTCCTACGAG.